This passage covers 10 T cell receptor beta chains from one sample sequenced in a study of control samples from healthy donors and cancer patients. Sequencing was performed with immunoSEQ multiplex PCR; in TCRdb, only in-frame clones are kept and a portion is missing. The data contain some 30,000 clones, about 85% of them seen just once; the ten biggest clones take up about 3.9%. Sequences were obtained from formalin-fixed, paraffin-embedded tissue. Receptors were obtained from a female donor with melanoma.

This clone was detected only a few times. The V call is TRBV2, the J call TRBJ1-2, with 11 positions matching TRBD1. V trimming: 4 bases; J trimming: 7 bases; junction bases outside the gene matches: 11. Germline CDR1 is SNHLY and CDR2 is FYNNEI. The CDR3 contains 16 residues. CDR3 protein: CASSARDRGWSGGYTF. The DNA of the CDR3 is TGTGCCAGCAGTGCTCGGGACAGGGGGTGGTCGGGTGGCTACACCTTC.

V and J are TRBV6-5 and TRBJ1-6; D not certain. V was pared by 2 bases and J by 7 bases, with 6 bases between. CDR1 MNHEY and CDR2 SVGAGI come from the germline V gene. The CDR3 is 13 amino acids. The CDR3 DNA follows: TGTGCCAGCAGTTACGTCGGGAATTCACCCCTCCACTTT. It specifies CASSYVGNSPLHF.

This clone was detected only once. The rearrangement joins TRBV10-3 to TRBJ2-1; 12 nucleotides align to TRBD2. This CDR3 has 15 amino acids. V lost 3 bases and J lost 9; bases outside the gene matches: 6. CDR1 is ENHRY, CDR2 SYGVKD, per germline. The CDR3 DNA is TGTGCCATCAGTGACCCTAGCGGGAGGGCCCTTGAGCAGTTCTTC. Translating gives CAISDPSGRALEQFF.

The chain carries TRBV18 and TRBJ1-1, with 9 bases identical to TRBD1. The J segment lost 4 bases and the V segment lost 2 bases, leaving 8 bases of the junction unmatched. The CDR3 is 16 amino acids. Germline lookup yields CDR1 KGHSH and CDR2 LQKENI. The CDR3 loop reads CASSPVLKTGGTEAFF. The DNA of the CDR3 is TGTGCCAGCTCACCAGTCCTCAAGACAGGGGGCACTGAAGCTTTCTTT.

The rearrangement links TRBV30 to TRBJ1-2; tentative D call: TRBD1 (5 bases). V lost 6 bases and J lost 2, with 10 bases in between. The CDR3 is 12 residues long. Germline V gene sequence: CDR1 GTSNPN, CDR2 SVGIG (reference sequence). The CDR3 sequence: CACRTGNYGYTF. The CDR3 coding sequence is TGTGCCTGCCGAACAGGAAACTATGGCTACACCTTC.

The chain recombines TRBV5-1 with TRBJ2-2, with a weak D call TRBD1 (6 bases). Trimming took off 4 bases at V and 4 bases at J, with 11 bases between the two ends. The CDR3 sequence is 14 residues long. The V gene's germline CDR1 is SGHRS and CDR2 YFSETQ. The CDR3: CASSMTGFTGELFF. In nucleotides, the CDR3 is TGCGCCAGCAGCATGACAGGTTTCACCGGGGAGCTGTTTTTT.

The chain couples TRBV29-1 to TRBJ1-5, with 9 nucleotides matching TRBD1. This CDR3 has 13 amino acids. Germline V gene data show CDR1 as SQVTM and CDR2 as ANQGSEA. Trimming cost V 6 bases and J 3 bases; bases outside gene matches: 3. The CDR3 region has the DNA TGCAGCGTGGGGACAGGGTACAATCAGCCCCAGCATTTT. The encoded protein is CSVGTGYNQPQHF.

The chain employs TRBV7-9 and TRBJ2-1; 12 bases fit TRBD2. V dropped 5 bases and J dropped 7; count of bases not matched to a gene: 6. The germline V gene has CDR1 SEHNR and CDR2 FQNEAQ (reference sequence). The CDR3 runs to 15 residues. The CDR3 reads CASSPLAGGVNEQFF. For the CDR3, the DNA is TGTGCCAGCAGCCCCCTAGCGGGAGGGGTAAATGAGCAGTTCTTC.

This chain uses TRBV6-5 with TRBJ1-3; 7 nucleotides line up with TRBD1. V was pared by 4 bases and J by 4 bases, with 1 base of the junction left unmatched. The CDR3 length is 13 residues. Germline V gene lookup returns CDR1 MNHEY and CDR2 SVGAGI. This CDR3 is CASSWTGGNTIYF. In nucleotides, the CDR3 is TGTGCCAGCAGTTGGACAGGAGGAAACACCATATATTTT.

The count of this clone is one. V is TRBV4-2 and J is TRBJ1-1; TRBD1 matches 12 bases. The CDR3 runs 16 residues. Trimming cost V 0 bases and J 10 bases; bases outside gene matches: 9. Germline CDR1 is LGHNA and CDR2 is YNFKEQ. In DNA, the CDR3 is TGTGCCAGCAGCCAAGATAGATTGGGACAGGGGGCAGTAGCTTTCTTT. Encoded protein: CASSQDRLGQGAVAFF.